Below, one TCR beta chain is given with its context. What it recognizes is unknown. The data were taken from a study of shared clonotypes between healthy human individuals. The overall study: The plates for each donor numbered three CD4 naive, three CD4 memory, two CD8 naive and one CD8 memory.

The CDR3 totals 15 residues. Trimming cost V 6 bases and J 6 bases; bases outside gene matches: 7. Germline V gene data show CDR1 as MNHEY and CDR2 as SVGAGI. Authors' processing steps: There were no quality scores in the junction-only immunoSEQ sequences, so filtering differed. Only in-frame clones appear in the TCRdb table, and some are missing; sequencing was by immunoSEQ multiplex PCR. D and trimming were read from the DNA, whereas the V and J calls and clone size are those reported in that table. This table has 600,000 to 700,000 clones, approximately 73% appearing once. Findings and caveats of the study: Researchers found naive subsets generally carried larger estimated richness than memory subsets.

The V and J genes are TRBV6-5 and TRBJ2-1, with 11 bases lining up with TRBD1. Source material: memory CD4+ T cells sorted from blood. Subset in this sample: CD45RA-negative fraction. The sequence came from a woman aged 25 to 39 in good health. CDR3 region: CASRSRTGGPNEQFF. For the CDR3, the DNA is TGTGCCAGCAGATCCCGGACAGGGGGCCCCAATGAGCAGTTCTTC.